This T cell receptor beta chain was recorded in a study of response to subunit inactivated influenza vaccine. General study results and limits: With each seasonal influenza vaccination, the authors suggested, few new T cells are recruited.

In germline, CDR1 is MNHEY, CDR2 SMNVEV (reference sequence). This CDR3 is 16 amino acids long. After removal of 5 bases from V and 6 bases from J, the junction contained 7 bases not matched to a gene. This clonotype was observed a handful of times. Its target is unknown. Via MiXCR, TCRdb re-called the RT-PCR reads, giving one row per CDR3 protein. The data contain hundreds of thousands of distinct CDR3 sequences, 15% to 17% of them singletons. The chain combines TRBV27 with TRBJ2-3; TRBD2 matches 14 bases. This specimen was PBMCs from blood, taken 11 to 12 days after vaccination. This sequence was found in a man in his fifties who received an inactivated influenza vaccine. For the CDR3, the DNA is TGTGCCAGCAGTCCAATAAGACTAGCGGGGGGGGATACGCAGTATTTT. It is translated as CASSPIRLAGGDTQYF.